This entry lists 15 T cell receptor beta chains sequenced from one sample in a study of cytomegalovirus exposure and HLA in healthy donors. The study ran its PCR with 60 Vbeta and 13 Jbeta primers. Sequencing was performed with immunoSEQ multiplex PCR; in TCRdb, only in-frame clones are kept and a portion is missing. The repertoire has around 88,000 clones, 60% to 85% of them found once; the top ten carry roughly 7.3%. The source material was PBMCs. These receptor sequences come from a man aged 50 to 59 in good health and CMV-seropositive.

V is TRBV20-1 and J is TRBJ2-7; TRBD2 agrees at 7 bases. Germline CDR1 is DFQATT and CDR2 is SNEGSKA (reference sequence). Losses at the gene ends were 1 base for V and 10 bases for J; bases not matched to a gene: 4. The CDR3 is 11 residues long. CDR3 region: CSARGASGQYF. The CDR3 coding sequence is TGCAGTGCTAGAGGGGCTAGCGGCCAGTACTTC.

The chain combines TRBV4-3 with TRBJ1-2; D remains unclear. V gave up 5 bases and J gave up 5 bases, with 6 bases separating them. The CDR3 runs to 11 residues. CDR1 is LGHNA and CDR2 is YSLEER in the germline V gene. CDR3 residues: CASSGGYGYTF. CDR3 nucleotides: TGCGCCAGCAGCGGCGGGTATGGCTACACCTTC.

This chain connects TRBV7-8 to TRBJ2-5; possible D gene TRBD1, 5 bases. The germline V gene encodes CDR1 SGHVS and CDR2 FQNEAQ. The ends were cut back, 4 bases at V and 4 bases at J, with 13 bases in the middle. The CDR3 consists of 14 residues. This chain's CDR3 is CASSSYAGRETQYF. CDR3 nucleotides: TGTGCCAGCAGCTCTTACGCAGGGCGAGAGACCCAGTACTTC.

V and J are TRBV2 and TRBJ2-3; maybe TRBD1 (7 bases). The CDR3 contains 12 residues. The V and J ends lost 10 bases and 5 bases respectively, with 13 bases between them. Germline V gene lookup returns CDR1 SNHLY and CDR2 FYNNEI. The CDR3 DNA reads TGTGCCAATCGGCAGGGGGGAGATACGCAGTATTTT. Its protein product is CANRQGGDTQYF.

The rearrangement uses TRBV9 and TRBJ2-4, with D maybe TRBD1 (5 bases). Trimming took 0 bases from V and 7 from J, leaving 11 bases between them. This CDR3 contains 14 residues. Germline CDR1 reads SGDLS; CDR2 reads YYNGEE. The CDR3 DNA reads TGTGCCAGCAGCGTAGACGTAGGGGCGAACATTCAGTACTTC. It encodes CASSVDVGANIQYF.

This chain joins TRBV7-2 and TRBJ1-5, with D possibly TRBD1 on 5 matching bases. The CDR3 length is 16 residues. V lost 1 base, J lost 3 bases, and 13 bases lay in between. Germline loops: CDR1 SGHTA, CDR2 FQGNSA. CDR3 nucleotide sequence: TGTGCCAGCAGCTTAGTAACAGGAGTGATCAATCAGCCCCAGCATTTT. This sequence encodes CASSLVTGVINQPQHF. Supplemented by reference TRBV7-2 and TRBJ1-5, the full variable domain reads GAGVSQSPSNKVTEKGKDVELRCDPISGHTALYWYRQSLGQGLEFLIYFQGNSAPDKSGLPSDRFSAERTGGSVSTLTIQRTQQEDSAVYLCASSLVTGVINQPQHFGDGTRLSIL.

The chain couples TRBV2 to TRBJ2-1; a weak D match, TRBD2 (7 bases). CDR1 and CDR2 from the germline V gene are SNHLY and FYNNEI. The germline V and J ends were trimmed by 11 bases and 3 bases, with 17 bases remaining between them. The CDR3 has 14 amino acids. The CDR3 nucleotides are TGTGCCGTAAAGGGGGGGGGCCGCTACAATGAGCAGTTCTTC. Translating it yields CAVKGGGRYNEQFF.

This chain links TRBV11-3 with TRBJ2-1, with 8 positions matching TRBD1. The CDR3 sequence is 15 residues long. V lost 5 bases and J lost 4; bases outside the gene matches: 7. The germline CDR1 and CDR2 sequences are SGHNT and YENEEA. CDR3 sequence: CASSPGQGPYNEQFF. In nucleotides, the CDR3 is TGTGCCAGCAGCCCCGGACAGGGACCATACAATGAGCAGTTCTTC.

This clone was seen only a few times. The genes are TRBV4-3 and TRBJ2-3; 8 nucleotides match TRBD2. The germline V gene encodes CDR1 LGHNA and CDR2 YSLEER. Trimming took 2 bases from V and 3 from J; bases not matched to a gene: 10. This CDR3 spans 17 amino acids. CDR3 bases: TGCGCCAGCAGCCAAAGGTATCGGGGGGGCTTAACAGATACGCAGTATTTT. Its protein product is CASSQRYRGGLTDTQYF.

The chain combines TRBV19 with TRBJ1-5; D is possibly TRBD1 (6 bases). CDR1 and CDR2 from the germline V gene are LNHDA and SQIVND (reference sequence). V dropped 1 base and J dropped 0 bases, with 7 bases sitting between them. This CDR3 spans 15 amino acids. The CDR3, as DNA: TGTGCCAGTAGTATAGGGGACATTAGCAATCAGCCCCAGCATTTT. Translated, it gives CASSIGDISNQPQHF.

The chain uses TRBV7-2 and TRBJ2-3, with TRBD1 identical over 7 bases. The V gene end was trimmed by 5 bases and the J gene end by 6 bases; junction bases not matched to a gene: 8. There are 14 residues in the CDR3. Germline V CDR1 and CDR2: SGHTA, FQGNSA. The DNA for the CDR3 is TGTGCCAGCAGCGCTGACAGGGCTGGGGATACGCAGTATTTT. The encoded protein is CASSADRAGDTQYF.

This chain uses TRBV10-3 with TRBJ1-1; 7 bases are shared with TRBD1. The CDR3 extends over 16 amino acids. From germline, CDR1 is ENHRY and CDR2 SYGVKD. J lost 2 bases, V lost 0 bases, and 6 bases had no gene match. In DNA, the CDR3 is TGTGCCATCAGTGAGTCGCCGGGACAGAGTAACACTGAAGCTTTCTTT. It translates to CAISESPGQSNTEAFF.

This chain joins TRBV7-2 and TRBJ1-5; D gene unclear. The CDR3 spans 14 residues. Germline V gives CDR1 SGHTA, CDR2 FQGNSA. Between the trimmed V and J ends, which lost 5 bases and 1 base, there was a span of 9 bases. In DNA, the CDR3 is TGTGCCAGCAGCGGCGGAAGAAGCAATCAGCCCCAGCATTTT. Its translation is CASSGGRSNQPQHF.

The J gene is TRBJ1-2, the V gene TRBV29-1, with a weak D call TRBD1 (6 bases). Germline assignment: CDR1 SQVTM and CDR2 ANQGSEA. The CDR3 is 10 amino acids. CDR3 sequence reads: CVGADYGYTF. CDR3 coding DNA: TGCGTGGGGGCGGACTATGGCTACACCTTC.

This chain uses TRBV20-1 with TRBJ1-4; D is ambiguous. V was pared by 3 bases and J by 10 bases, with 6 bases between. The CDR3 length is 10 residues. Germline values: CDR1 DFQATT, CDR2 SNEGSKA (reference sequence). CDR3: CSASGSKLFF. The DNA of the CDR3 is TGCAGTGCTAGCGGGTCAAAACTGTTTTTT.